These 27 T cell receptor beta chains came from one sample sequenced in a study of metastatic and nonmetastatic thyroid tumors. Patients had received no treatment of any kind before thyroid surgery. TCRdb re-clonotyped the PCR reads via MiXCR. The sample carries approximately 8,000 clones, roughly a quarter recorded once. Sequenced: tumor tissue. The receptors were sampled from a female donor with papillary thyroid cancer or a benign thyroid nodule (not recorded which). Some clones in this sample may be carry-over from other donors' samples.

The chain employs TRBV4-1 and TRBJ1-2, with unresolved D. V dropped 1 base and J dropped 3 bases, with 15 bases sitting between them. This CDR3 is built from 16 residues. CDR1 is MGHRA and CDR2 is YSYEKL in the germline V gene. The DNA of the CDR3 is TGCGCCAGCAGCCAAGTTGGTAGGGAGGTTTACTATGGCTACACCTTC. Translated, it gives CASSQVGREVYYGYTF.

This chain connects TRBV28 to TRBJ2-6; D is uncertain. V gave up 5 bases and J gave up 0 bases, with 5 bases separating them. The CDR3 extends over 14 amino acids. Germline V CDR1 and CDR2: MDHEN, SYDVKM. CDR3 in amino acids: CASSLFSGANVLTF. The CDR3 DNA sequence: TGTGCCAGCAGTCTCTTCTCTGGGGCCAACGTCCTGACTTTC.

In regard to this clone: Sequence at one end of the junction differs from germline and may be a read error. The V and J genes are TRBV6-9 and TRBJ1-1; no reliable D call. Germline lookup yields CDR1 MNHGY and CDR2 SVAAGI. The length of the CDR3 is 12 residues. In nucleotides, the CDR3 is TGTGCCAGCAGTATTATGAACCCTGAGGCTTTCTTT. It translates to CASSIMNPEAFF.

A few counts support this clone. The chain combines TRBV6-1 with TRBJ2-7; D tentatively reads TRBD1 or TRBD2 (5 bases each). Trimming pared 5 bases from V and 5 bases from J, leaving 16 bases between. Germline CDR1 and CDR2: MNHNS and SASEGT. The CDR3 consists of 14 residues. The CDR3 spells CASSRDGGRDEQYF. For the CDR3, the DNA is TGTGCCAGCAGTCGAGACGGAGGCAGGGACGAGCAGTACTTC.

CDR3 region: CASSELYLSRGLREQYF. DNA of the CDR3: TGCGCCAGCAGTGAGTTGTACCTCTCGCGGGGCCTCCGGGAGCAGTACTTC. The chain is built from TRBV10-1 and TRBJ2-7; a possible D gene is TRBD2 (6 bases). V lost 1 base and J 7 bases, leaving 23 bases between the germline ends. The CDR3 loop spans 17 amino acids. The germline V gene has CDR1 WNHNN and CDR2 SYGVQD (reference sequence).

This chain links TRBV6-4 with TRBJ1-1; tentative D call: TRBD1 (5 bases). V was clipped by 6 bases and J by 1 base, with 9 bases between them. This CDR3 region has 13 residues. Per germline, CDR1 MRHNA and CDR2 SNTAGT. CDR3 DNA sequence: TGTGCCAGCAGCGCCAGGGCGAACACTGAAGCTTTCTTT. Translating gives CASSARANTEAFF.

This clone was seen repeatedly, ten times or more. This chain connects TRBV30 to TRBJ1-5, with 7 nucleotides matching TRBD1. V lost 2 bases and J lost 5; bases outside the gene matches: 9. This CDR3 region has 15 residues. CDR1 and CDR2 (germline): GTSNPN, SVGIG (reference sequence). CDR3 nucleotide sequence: TGTGCCTGGAGTCGGGCGACAGGGAGTGATCAGCCCCAGCATTTT. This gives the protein CAWSRATGSDQPQHF. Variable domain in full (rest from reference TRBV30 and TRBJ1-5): SQTIHQWPATLVQPVGSPLSLECTVEGTSNPNLYWYRQAAGRGLQLLFYSVGIGQISSEVPQNLSASRPQDRQFILSSKKLLLSDSGFYLCAWSRATGSDQPQHFGDGTRLSIL.

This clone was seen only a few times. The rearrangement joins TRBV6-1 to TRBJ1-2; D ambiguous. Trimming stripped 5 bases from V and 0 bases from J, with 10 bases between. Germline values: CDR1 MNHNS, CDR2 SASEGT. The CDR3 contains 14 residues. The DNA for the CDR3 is TGTGCCAGCAGTTCCCCCAGATCTAACTATGGCTACACCTTC. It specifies CASSSPRSNYGYTF.

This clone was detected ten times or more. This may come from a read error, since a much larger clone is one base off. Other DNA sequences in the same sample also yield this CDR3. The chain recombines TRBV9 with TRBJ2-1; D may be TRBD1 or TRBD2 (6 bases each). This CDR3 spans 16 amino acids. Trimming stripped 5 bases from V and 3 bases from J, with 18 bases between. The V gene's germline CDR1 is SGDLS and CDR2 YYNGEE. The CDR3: CASSTRTGARYNEQFF. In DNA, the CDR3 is TGTGCCAGCAGTACCCGCACGGGGGCGCGCTACAATGAGCAGTTCTTC.

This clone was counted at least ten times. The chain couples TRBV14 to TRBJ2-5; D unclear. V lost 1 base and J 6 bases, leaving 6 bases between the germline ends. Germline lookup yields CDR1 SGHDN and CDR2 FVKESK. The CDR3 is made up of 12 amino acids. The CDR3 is CASSQGGQTQYF. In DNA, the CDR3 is TGTGCCAGCAGCCAAGGTGGTCAGACCCAGTACTTC.

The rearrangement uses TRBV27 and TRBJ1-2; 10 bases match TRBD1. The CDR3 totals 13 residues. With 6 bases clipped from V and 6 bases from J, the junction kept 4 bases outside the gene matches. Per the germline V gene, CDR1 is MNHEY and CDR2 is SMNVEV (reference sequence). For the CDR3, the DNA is TGTGCCAGCAGCAGACAGGGGGCGCATGGCTACACCTTC. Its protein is CASSRQGAHGYTF.

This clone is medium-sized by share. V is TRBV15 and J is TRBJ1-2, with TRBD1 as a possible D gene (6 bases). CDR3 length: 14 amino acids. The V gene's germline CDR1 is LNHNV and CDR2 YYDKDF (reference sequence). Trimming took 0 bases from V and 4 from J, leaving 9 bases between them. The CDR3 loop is CATSRENRAYGYTF. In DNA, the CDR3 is TGTGCCACCAGCAGAGAGAACAGGGCCTATGGCTACACCTTC.

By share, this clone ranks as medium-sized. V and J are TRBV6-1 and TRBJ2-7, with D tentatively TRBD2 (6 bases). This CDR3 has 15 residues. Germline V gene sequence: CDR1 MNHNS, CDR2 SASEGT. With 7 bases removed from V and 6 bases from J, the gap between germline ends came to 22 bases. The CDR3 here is CASTPTGGIGGEQYF. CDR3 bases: TGTGCCAGCACCCCAACCGGAGGGATTGGCGGCGAGCAGTACTTC.

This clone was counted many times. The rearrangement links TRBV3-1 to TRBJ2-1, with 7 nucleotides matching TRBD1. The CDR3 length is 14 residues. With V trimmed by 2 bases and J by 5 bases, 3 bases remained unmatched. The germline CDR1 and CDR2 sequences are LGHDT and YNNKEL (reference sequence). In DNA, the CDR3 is TGTGCCAGCAGCCAACAGGGGGTCCACAATGAGCAGTTCTTC. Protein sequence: CASSQQGVHNEQFF.

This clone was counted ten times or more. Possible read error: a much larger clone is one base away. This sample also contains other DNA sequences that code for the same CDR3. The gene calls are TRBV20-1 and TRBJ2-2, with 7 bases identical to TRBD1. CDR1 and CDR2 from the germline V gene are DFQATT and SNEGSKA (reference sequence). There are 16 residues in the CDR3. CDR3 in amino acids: CSARESAGGRTGELFF. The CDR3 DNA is TGCAGTGCTAGAGAGTCTGCAGGGGGTAGGACCGGGGAGTTGTTTTTT.

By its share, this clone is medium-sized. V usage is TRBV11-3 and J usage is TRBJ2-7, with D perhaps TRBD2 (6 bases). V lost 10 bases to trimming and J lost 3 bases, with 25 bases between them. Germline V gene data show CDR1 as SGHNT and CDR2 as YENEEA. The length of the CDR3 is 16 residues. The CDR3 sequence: CATKPNGVAEDYEQYF. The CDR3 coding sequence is TGTGCCACAAAGCCAAACGGAGTAGCGGAAGACTACGAGCAGTACTTC. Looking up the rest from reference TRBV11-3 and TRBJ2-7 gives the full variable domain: EAGVVQSPRYKIIEKKQPVAFWCNPISGHNTLYWYLQNLGQGPELLIRYENEEAVDDSQLPKDRFSAERLKGVDSTLKIQPAELGDSAVYLCATKPNGVAEDYEQYFGPGTRLTVT.

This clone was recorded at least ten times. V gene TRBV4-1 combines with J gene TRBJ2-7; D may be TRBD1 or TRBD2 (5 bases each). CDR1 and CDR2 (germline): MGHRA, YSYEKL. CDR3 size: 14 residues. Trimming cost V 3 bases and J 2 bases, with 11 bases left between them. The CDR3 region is CASSHGTSTYEQYF. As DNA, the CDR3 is TGCGCCAGCAGCCATGGGACGTCGACCTACGAGCAGTACTTC.

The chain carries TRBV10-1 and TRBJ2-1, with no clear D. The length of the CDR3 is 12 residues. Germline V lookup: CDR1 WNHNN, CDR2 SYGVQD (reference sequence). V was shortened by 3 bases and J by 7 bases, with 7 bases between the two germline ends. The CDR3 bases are TGCGCCAGCAGTGATAATCAGAATGAGCAGTTCTTC. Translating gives CASSDNQNEQFF.

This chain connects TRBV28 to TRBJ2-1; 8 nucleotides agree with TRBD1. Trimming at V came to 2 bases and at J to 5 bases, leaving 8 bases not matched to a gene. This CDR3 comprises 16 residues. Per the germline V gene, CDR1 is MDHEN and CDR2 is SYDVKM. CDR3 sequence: CASSLVWTGYNNEQFF. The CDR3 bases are TGTGCCAGCAGTTTAGTGTGGACAGGGTATAACAATGAGCAGTTCTTC.

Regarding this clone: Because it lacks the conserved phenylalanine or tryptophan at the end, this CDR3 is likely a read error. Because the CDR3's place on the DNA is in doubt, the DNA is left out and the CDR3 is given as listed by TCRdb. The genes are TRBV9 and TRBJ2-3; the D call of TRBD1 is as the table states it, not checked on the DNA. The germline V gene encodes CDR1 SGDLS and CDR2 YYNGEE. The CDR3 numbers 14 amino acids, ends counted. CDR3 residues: CASSVRGLTDTLYS.

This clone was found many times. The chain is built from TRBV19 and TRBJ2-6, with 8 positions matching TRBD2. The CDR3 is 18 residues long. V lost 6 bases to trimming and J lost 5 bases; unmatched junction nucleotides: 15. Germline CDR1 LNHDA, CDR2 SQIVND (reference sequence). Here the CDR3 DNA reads TGTGCCAGTAGCGCCGGGACTAGGTCATCTGGTAGGGCCAACGTCCTGACTTTC. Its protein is CASSAGTRSSGRANVLTF.

CDR3 sequence: CASSEGERGEQFF. CDR3 in DNA: TGTGCCAGCAGTGAGGGAGAGCGGGGTGAGCAGTTCTTC. This sequence joins TRBV6-1 and TRBJ2-1; 7 bases align to TRBD2. With 3 bases clipped from V and 9 bases from J, the junction kept 5 bases outside the gene matches. In germline, CDR1 is MNHNS, CDR2 SASEGT. This CDR3 comprises 13 residues.

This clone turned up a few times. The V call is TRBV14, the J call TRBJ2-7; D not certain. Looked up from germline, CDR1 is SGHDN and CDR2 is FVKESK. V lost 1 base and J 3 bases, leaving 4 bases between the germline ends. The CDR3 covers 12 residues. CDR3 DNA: TGTGCCAGCAGCCAAGTGAGCTACGAGCAGTACTTC. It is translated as CASSQVSYEQYF.

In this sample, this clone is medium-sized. The CDR3 loop is CASRPLGSSYEQYF. In DNA form, the CDR3 reads TGTGCCAGCAGACCTCTGGGGTCCTCCTACGAGCAGTACTTC. V gene TRBV2 combines with J gene TRBJ2-7; D remains ambiguous. The CDR3 runs 14 residues. V was pared by 6 bases and J by 0 bases, with 12 bases between. Germline values: CDR1 SNHLY, CDR2 FYNNEI.

The CDR3: CAWTPGTGSPQQYF. As DNA, the CDR3 is TGTGCCTGGACCCCCGGGACAGGCAGTCCCCAGCAGTACTTC. The V gene is TRBV30, the J gene TRBJ2-7, with 8 bases that match TRBD1. This CDR3 contains 14 residues. Germline loops: CDR1 GTSNPN, CDR2 SVGIG (reference sequence). V lost 4 bases to trimming and J lost 8 bases; unmatched junction nucleotides: 13.

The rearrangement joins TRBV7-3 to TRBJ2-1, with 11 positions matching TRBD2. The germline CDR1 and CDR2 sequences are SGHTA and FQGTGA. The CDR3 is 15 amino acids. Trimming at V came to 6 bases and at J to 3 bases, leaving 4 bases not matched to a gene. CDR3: CASSSLAGVYNEQFF. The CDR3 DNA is TGTGCCAGCAGTTCACTAGCGGGAGTCTACAATGAGCAGTTCTTC. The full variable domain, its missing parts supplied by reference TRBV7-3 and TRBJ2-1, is GAGVSQTPSNKVTEKGKYVELRCDPISGHTALYWYRQSLGQGPEFLIYFQGTGAADDSGLPNDRFFAVRPEGSVSTLKIQRTERGDSAVYLCASSSLAGVYNEQFFGPGTRLTVL.

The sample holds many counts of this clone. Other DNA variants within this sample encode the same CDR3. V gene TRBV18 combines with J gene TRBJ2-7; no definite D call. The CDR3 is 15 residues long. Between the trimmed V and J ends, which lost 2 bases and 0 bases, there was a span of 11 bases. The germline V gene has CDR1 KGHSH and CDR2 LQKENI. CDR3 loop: CASSPTGRSSYEQYF. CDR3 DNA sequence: TGTGCCAGCTCACCAACGGGCCGCAGCTCCTACGAGCAGTACTTC.